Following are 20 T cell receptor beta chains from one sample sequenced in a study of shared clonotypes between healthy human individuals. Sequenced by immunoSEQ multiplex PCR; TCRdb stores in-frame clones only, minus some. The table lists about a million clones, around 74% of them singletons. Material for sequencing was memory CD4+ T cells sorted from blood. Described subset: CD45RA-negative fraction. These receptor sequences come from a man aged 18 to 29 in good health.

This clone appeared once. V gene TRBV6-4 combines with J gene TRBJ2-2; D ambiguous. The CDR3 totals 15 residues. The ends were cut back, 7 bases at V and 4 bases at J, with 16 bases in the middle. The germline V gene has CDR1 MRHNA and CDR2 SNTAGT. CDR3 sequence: CASTPGDGATGELFF. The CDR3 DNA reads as TGTGCCAGCACCCCCGGTGACGGTGCCACCGGGGAGCTGTTTTTT.

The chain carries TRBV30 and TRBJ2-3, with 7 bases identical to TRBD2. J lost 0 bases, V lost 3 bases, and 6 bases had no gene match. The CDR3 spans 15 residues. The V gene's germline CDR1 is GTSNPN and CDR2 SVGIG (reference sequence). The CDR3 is CAWRTGGLSTDTQYF. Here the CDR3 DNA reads TGTGCCTGGAGAACGGGAGGACTAAGCACAGATACGCAGTATTTT.

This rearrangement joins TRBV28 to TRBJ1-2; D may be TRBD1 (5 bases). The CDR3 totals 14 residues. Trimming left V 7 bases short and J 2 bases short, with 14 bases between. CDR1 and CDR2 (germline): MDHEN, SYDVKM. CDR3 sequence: CASMGEGRNYGYTF. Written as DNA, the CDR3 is TGTGCCAGCATGGGGGAGGGGAGGAACTATGGCTACACCTTC.

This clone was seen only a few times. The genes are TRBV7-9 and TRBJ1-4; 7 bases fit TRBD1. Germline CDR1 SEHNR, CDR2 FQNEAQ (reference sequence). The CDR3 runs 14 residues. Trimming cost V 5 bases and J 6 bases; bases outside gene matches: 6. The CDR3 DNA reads TGTGCCAGCAGCCCCGGGACAGTGGATGAAAAACTGTTTTTT. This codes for CASSPGTVDEKLFF.

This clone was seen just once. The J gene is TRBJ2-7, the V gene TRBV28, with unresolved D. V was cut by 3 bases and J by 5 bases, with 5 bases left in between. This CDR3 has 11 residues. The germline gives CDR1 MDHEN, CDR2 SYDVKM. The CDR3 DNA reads TGTGCCAGCAGTTTCCGACACGAGCAGTACTTC. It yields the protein CASSFRHEQYF.

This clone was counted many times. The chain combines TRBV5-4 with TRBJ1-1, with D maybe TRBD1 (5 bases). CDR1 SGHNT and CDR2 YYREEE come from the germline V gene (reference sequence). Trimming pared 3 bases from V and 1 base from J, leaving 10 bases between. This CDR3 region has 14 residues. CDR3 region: CASSYRSQNTEAFF. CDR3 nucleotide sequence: TGTGCCAGCAGCTACAGGTCCCAGAACACTGAAGCTTTCTTT.

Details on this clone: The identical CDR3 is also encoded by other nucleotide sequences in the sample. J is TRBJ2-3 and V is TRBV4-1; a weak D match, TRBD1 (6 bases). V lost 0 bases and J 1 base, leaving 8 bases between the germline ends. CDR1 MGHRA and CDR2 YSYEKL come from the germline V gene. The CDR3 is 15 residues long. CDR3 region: CASSQDEGGTDTQYF. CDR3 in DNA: TGCGCCAGCAGCCAAGATGAGGGGGGCACAGATACGCAGTATTTT.

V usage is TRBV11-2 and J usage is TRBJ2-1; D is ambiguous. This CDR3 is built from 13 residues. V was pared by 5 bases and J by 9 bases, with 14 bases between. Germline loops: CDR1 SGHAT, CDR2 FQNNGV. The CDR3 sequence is CASSLIDVSEQFF. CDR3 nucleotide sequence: TGTGCCAGCAGCCTAATAGACGTAAGTGAGCAGTTCTTC. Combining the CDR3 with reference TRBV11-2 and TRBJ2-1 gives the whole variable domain EAGVAQSPRYKIIEKRQSVAFWCNPISGHATLYWYQQILGQGPKLLIQFQNNGVVDDSQLPKDRFSAERLKGVDSTLKIQPAKLEDSAVYLCASSLIDVSEQFFGPGTRLTVL.

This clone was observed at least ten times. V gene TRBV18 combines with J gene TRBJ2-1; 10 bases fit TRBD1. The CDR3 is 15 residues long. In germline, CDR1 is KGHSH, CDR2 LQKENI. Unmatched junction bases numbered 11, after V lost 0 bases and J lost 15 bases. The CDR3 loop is CASSPPLGDRGRRFF. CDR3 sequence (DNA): TGTGCCAGCTCACCACCTCTGGGGGACAGGGGTAGGAGGTTCTTC.

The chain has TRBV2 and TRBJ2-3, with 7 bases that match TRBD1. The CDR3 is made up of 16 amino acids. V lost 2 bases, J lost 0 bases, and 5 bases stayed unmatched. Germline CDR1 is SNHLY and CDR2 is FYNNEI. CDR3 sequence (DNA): TGTGCCAGCAGTGAAATGGGGACAGTAAGCACAGATACGCAGTATTTT. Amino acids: CASSEMGTVSTDTQYF.

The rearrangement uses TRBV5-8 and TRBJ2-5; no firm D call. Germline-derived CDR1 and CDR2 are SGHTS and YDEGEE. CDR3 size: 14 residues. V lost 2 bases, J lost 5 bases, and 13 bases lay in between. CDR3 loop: CASSFGQVIETQYF. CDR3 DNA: TGTGCCAGCAGCTTTGGGCAGGTTATCGAGACCCAGTACTTC.

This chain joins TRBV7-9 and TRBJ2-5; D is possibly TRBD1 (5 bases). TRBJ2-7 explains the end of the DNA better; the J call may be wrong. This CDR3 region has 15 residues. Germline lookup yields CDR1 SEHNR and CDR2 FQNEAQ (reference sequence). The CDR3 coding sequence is TGTGCCAGCAGCCCTGGACATGTGAGCTCCTACGAGCAGTACTTC. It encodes CASSPGHVSSYEQYF.

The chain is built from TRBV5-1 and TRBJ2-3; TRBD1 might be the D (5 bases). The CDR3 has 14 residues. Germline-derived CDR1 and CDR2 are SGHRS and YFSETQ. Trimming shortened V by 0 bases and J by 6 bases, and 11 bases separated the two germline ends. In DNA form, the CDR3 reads TGCGCCAGCAGCTTGGGCAGGGTAGGGGATACGCAGTATTTT. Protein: CASSLGRVGDTQYF.

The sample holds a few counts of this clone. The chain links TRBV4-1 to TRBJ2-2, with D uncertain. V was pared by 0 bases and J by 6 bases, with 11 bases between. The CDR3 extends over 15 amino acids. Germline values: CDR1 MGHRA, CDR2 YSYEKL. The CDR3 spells CASSQDVSPAGELFF. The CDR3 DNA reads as TGCGCCAGCAGCCAAGATGTGAGCCCGGCCGGGGAGCTGTTTTTT.

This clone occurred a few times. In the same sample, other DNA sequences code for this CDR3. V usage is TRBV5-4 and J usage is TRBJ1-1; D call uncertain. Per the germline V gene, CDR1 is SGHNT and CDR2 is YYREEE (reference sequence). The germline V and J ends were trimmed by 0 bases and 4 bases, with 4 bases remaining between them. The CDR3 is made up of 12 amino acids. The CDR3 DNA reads TGTGCCAGCAGCTTGGATAGCACTGAAGCTTTCTTT. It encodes CASSLDSTEAFF.

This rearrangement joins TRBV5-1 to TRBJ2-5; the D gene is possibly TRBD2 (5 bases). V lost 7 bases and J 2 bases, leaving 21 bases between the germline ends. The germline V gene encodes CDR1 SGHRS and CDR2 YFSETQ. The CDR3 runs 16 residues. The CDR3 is CASASRGGELQETQYF. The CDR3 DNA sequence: TGCGCCAGCGCCTCCCGGGGTGGGGAGCTTCAAGAGACCCAGTACTTC.

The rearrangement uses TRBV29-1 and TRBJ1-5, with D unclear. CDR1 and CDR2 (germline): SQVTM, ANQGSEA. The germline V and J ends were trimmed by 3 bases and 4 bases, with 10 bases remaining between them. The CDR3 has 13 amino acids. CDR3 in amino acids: CSVEEGINQPQHF. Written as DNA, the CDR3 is TGCAGCGTTGAGGAAGGGATAAATCAGCCCCAGCATTTT.

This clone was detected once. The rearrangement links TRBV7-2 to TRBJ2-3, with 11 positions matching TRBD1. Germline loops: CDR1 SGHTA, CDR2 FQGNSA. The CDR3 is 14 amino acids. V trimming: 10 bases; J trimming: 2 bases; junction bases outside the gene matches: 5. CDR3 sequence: CATRDRGNTDTQYF. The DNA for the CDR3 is TGTGCCACTAGGGACAGGGGGAACACAGATACGCAGTATTTT.

CDR3 sequence (DNA): TGTGCCAGCAAAAGGACCGTCTACGAGCAGTACTTC. Its protein is CASKRTVYEQYF. This chain connects TRBV2 to TRBJ2-7; D unclear. V was cut by 7 bases and J by 3 bases, with 10 bases left in between. Germline V gene lookup returns CDR1 SNHLY and CDR2 FYNNEI. CDR3 length: 12 residues.

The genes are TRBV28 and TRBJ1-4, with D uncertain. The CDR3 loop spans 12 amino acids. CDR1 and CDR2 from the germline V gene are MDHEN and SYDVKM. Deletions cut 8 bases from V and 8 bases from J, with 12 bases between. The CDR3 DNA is TGTGCCAGCGGCCGGTCGCGGGAAAAACTGTTTTTT. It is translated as CASGRSREKLFF. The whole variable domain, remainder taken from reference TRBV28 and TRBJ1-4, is DVKVTQSSRYLVKRTGEKVFLECVQDMDHENMFWYRQDPGLGLRLIYFSYDVKMKEKGDIPEGYSVSREKKERFSLILESASTNQTSMYLCASGRSREKLFFGSGTQLSVL.